This T cell receptor (beta chain) came from a study of identifying expanded T cells in peripheral blood. The CDR3 extends over 12 amino acids. Germline assignment: CDR1 MDHEN and CDR2 SYDVKM. Trimming took 5 bases from V and 4 from J, leaving 7 bases between them. Points from the study as a whole: Approximately 1.1 clones differed between technical replicates, versus about 15 and 19 over time. Across healthy donors, higher total template counts meant significantly greater approximately 2-week count variance.

The assay was immunoSEQ multiplex PCR, and TCRdb's table has in-frame clones only and misses some. The repertoire includes some 130,000 clones, 80% to 90% of them detected once, and 8% to 9% sits in the top ten. On this clone: Its matching antigen is unknown.

The rearrangement joins TRBV28 to TRBJ2-3; the D is unclear. This receptor was identified in a person aged 18 to 70 in good health. Sequencing was performed on blood. The CDR3 DNA sequence: TGTGCCAGCAGTCCAAGCGCAGATACGCAGTATTTT. Its protein is CASSPSADTQYF.